This T cell receptor (beta chain) appears in the sequencing data of a study of OX40 agonist ivuxolimab in advanced cancers. Study-wide context: Every 2 weeks, patients received ivuxolimab intravenously, dosed at 0.01 to 10 mg/kg.

The assay was immunoSEQ multiplex PCR, and TCRdb's table has in-frame clones only and misses some. This table has around 68,000 clones, 85% appearing once. Broader study findings: CD8+ T cells (on average) carried more expanded clones than CD4+ T cells. Circulating CD4+ and CD8+ T cells showed clonal expansion by week 6 at 0.1 to 3.0 mg/kg.

Germline values: CDR1 ENHRY, CDR2 SYGVKD. This CDR3 has 15 residues. The V end lost 4 bases, the J end lost 2 bases, and 15 bases lay between the germline ends. This clone has just one count. Its specificity is not known. The sequencing used CD4+ or CD8+ T cells sorted from blood, collected in a trial of the OX40 agonist ivuxolimab. This clonotype was obtained from an adult with an advanced solid tumor such as melanoma, head and neck, liver or kidney cancer. The chain joins TRBV10-3 to TRBJ2-7; perhaps D is TRBD1 or TRBD2 (6 bases each). CDR3 region: CAISGGARKAYEQYF. In DNA, the CDR3 is TGTGCCATCAGTGGGGGGGCGAGAAAAGCCTACGAGCAGTACTTC.